Below are 3 T cell receptor beta chains sequenced from a single sample in a study of graft-versus-host responses after intestinal transplantation. Once graft tissue had been processed, intraepithelial and lamina propria lymphocytes were released. Repertoires were generated with immunoSEQ multiplex PCR, while TCRdb's copy carries only in-frame clones and drops some. Of a few thousand clones listed, 55% to 75% are singletons. The specimen was ileum tissue, collected 950 to 1,200 days after intestinal transplantation. The receptors stem from a human patient who received an intestinal transplant, so some T cells may come from the graft donor.

V and J are TRBV28 and TRBJ2-7, with 10 bases aligning to TRBD1. From germline, CDR1 is MDHEN and CDR2 SYDVKM. The CDR3 spans 16 residues. Trimming took 2 bases from V and 6 from J; bases not matched to a gene: 10. This CDR3 reads CASSLLGGTGAFEQYF. The CDR3, as DNA: TGTGCCAGCAGTTTACTGGGAGGGACAGGGGCTTTCGAGCAGTACTTC.

The chain uses TRBV30 and TRBJ2-2; D not resolved. The V and J ends lost 1 base and 6 bases respectively, with 12 bases between them. This CDR3 is 14 amino acids long. CDR1 and CDR2 (germline): GTSNPN, SVGIG (reference sequence). The chain's CDR3 is CAWSEVQRSGELFF. CDR3 coding DNA: TGTGCCTGGAGTGAGGTTCAGCGCTCCGGGGAGCTGTTTTTT.

The rearrangement links TRBV2 to TRBJ2-5; D may be TRBD1 or TRBD2 (5 bases each). The germline CDR1 and CDR2 sequences are SNHLY and FYNNEI. CDR3 length: 14 residues. V lost 6 bases to trimming and J lost 1 base, with 12 bases between them. CDR3 protein: CASSRGPPQETQYF. The CDR3 DNA follows: TGTGCCAGCAGCCGGGGACCCCCCCAAGAGACCCAGTACTTC.